A single sample gave rise to the 9 T cell receptor beta chains below, sequenced in a study of CD8 T cells in ankylosing spondylitis. In TCRdb, the 5' RACE reads were re-called with MiXCR into one record per CDR3 protein. The data contain 300,000 to 400,000 distinct CDR3 sequences, more than 20% of them singletons. Specimen: blood, either unsorted or a sorted T cell fraction (not recorded which). These receptors all come from a male donor with ankylosing spondylitis or in good health (not recorded which).

The rearrangement joins TRBV7-3 to TRBJ2-5; D is unresolved. Trimming removed 5 bases at V and 0 bases at J, with 10 bases between. Germline values: CDR1 SGHTA, CDR2 FQGTGA. The length of the CDR3 is 14 residues. CDR3 protein: CASSPQRHQETQYF. The CDR3 DNA reads as TGTGCCAGCAGCCCCCAAAGACACCAAGAGACCCAGTACTTC.

The genes are TRBV7-9 and TRBJ2-5; TRBD2 aligns across 10 bases. This CDR3 has 17 amino acids. Germline loops: CDR1 SEHNR, CDR2 FQNEAQ (reference sequence). The V segment lost 5 bases and the J segment 2 bases; nucleotides outside the gene matches: 11. The CDR3 coding sequence is TGTGCCAGCAGCCCGGAGACAGGACTAGCGGAGCAAGAGACCCAGTACTTC. It encodes CASSPETGLAEQETQYF.

The chain recombines TRBV5-1 with TRBJ2-5, with 9 bases matching TRBD2. From germline, CDR1 is SGHRS and CDR2 YFSETQ. Germline trimming cut 7 bases from V and 5 bases from J; bases unmatched to any gene: 15. This CDR3 is 16 amino acids long. CDR3 coding DNA: TGCGCCAGCCAGACCATTGGCGGGGGGGTATCGGAGACCCAGTACTTC. Encoded protein: CASQTIGGGVSETQYF.

The gene calls are TRBV12-3 or TRBV12-4 and TRBJ2-2, with D hard to call. V was pared by 10 bases and J by 4 bases, with 13 bases between. The CDR3 spans 13 residues. For the CDR3, the DNA is TGTGCCATCCGAATTCGTGGCACCGGGGAGCTGTTTTTT. Its protein product is CAIRIRGTGELFF.

This clonotype was picked up one time. The chain joins TRBV13 to TRBJ2-1; 10 nucleotides agree with TRBD1. Germline trimming cut 1 base from V and 6 bases from J; bases unmatched to any gene: 9. Germline-derived CDR1 and CDR2 are PRHDT and FYEKMQ (reference sequence). The CDR3 spans 17 residues. The CDR3 DNA is TGTGCCAGCAGCTTAGACTCCCGGACAGGGGGTGGCAATGAGCAGTTCTTC. It specifies CASSLDSRTGGGNEQFF.

The sample holds a few counts of this clonotype. The chain employs TRBV4-1 and TRBJ2-7, with a weak D call TRBD2 (6 bases). The germline V gene encodes CDR1 MGHRA and CDR2 YSYEKL. The V end was cut by 3 bases, the J end by 2 bases, with 23 bases between. CDR3 length: 18 residues. CDR3 bases: TGCGCCAGCAGCCAGCCCCAAGGGAGGACAATTAGGCCCTACGAGCAGTACTTC. As protein: CASSQPQGRTIRPYEQYF.

The chain uses TRBV6-5 and TRBJ2-5; D is unclear. From germline, CDR1 is MNHEY and CDR2 SVGAGI. Between the trimmed V and J ends, which lost 3 bases and 0 bases, there was a span of 11 bases. The length of the CDR3 is 15 residues. In DNA, the CDR3 is TGTGCCAGCAGTTATGTCAGGATGTACCAAGAGACCCAGTACTTC. Amino acid sequence: CASSYVRMYQETQYF.

The chain uses TRBV7-2 and TRBJ2-7; 8 bases are a match to TRBD1. Germline loops: CDR1 SGHTA, CDR2 FQGNSA. The V gene end was trimmed by 1 base and the J gene end by 6 bases; junction bases not matched to a gene: 2. This CDR3 is built from 13 residues. The CDR3 nucleotides are TGTGCCAGCAGCTTAGGGACAGGGCCCGAGCAGTACTTC. This sequence encodes CASSLGTGPEQYF.

The rearrangement links TRBV7-8 to TRBJ2-2; D is unresolved. The CDR3 contains 13 residues. Germline CDR1 and CDR2: SGHVS and FQNEAQ. The V end lost 5 bases, the J end lost 5 bases, and 9 bases lay between the germline ends. DNA of the CDR3: TGTGCCAGCAGCCCCCGGATTACCGGGGAGCTGTTTTTT. This codes for CASSPRITGELFF.